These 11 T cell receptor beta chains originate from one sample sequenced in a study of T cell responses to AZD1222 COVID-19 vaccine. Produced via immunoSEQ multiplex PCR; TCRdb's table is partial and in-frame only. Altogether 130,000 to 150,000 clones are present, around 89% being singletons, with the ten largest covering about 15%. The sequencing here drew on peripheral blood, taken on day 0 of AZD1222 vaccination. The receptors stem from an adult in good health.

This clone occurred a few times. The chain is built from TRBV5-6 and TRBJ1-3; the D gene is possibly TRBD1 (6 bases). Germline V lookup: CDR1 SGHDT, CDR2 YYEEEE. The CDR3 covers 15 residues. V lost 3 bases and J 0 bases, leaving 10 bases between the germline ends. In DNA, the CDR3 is TGTGCCAGCAGCTGGGACACACTCTCTGGAAACACCATATATTTT. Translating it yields CASSWDTLSGNTIYF.

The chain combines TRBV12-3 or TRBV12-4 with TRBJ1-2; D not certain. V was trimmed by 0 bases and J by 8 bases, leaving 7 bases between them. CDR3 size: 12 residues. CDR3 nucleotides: TGTGCCAGCAGTTTAGCGCTCTCCGGCTACACCTTC. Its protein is CASSLALSGYTF.

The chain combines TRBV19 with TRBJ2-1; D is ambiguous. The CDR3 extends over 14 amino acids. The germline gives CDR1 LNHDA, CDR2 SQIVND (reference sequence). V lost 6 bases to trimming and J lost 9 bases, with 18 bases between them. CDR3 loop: CASRVEGYLREQFF. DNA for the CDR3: TGTGCCAGTAGGGTAGAAGGGTACCTACGTGAGCAGTTCTTC.

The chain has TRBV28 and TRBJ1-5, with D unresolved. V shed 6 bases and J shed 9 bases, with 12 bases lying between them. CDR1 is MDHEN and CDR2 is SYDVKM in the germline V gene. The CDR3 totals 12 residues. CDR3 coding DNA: TGTGCCAGCAGACCTAACCTCGGGCCCCAGCATTTT. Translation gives CASRPNLGPQHF.

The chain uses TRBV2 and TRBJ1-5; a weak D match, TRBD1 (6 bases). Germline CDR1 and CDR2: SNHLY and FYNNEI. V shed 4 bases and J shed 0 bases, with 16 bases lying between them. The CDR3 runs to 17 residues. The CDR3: CASSVGYRTDSNQPQHF. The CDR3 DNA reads TGTGCCAGCAGTGTCGGTTATAGGACAGATAGCAATCAGCCCCAGCATTTT.

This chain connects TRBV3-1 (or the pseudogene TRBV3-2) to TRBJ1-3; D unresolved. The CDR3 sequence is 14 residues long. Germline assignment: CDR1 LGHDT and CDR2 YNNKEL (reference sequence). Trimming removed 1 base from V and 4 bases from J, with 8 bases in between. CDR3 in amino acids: CASSQVETGNTIYF. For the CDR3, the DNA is TGTGCCAGCAGCCAAGTGGAGACGGGAAACACCATATATTTT.

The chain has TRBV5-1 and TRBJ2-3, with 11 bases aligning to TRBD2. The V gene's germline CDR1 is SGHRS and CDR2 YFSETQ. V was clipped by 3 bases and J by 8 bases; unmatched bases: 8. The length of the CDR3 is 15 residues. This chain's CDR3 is CASSSNLAGGGTQYF. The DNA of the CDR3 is TGCGCCAGCAGCTCTAATCTAGCGGGGGGTGGTACGCAGTATTTT. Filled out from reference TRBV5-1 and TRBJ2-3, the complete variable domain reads KAGVTQTPRYLIKTRGQQVTLSCSPISGHRSVSWYQQTPGQGLQFLFEYFSETQRNKGNFPGRFSGRQFSNSRSEMNVSTLELGDSALYLCASSSNLAGGGTQYFGPGTRLTVL.

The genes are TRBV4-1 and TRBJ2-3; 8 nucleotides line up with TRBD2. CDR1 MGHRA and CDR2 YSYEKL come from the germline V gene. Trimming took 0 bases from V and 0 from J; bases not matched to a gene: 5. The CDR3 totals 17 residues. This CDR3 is CASSQDRASGSTDTQYF. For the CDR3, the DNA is TGCGCCAGCAGCCAAGATCGGGCTAGCGGGAGCACAGATACGCAGTATTTT.

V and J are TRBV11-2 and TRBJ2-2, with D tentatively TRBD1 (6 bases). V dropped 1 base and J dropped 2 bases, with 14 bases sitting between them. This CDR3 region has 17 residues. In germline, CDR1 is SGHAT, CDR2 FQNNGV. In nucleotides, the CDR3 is TGTGCCAGCAGCTTAGCTGGCCAGGGGAGAAACACCGGGGAGCTGTTTTTT. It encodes CASSLAGQGRNTGELFF.

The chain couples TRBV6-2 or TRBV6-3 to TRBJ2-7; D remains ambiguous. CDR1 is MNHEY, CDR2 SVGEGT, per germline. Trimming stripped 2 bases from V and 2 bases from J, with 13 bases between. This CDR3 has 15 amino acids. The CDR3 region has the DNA TGTGCCAGCAGTTACGCGCTGGGCCGCACCTACGAGCAGTACTTC. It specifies CASSYALGRTYEQYF.

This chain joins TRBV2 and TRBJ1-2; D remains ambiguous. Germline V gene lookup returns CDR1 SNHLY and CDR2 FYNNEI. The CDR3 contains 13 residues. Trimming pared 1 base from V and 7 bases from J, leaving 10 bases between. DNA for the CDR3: TGTGCCAGCAGTGAAGGGCCCCGTGGTGGCTACACCTTC. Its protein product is CASSEGPRGGYTF.